This TCR beta chain was documented in a study of STAT5B mutations in CD4+ large granular lymphocyte leukemia. Study-wide results and limits: Higher CD4+ than CD8+ T-LGLL clonality might reflect small sample size. Patient CD4-sorted repertoires looked more clonal than healthy CD4+ repertoires, even without putative leukemic clones.

As to this clone: As yet, its antigen is unknown.

Profiled with immunoSEQ multiplex PCR; TCRdb holds only in-frame clones, not every one. This table holds some 30,000 clones, about 81% found once. The TCR sequence derives from a human donor in good health. The source material was CD4+ T cells from blood buffy coats.

The CDR3 reads CAISESFGNQNQPQHF. CDR3 bases: TGTGCCATCAGTGAATCTTTTGGGAACCAGAATCAGCCCCAGCATTTT. The rearrangement joins TRBV10-3 to TRBJ1-5; no reliable D call. Germline CDR1 and CDR2: ENHRY and SYGVKD. The V end was cut by 3 bases, the J end by 4 bases, with 16 bases between. The CDR3 runs to 16 residues.